This is a list of T cell receptor beta chains from one sample in a study of T cell repertoires in cytomegalovirus infection. TCRdb independently ran MiXCR on the reads; one entry per CDR3 protein. This table has some 180,000 distinct CDR3 sequences, approximately 17% appearing once. The sample consisted of CD8+ T cells from PBMCs. These receptors originate from a human donor in good health (CMV status not recorded). Some clones in this sample may be carry-over from other donors' samples. Each CDR3 is given with its conserved first and last residue. A D gene is named only where the DNA matches it firmly. Only some rows state a clone size, as once, few, many or a class for expanded clones.

length	V	J	size	D	CDR3	DNA
14	TRBV7-2	TRBJ2-3	few	.	CASSSLTPGHTQYF	TGTGCCAGCAGCTCTTTGACCCCGGGCCATACGCAGTATTTT
16	TRBV4-2	TRBJ2-7	.	.	CASSSGAVADLFEQYF	TGTGCCAGCAGCTCGGGGGCGGTGGCGGATCTCTTCGAGCAGTACTTC
15	TRBV4-1	TRBJ1-5	.	.	CASSLLHNRDQPQHF	TGCGCCAGCAGCCTCCTACATAATCGCGATCAGCCCCAGCATTTT
16	TRBV28	TRBJ2-7	.	.	CASRGEVNRVSDEQYF	TGTGCCAGCAGGGGGGAGGTAAACAGGGTTAGCGACGAGCAGTACTTC
14	TRBV7-9	TRBJ2-7	.	.	CASSPRNQPYEQYF	TGTGCCAGCAGTCCTCGCAACCAGCCCTACGAGCAGTACTTC
15	TRBV7-9	TRBJ2-1	.	TRBD1	CASSSDRASGDEQFF	TGTGCCAGCAGCTCGGACAGGGCCTCTGGGGATGAGCAGTTCTTC
15	TRBV12-5	TRBJ2-1	few	TRBD2	CASGPPSGGADEQFF	TGTGCTAGTGGTCCCCCTAGCGGGGGGGCCGATGAGCAGTTCTTC
14	TRBV7-2	TRBJ1-3	.	.	CASSLGRLWDTIYF	TGTGCCAGCAGCTTAGGGAGACTCTGGGACACCATATATTTT
13	TRBV12-3/TRBV12-4	TRBJ2-5	few	.	CASSLGMSETQYF	TGTGCCAGCAGCCTAGGGATGAGCGAGACCCAGTACTTC
16	TRBV14	TRBJ2-7	.	TRBD1	CASSPTRTGFSYEQYF	TGTGCCAGCAGCCCCACCCGGACAGGCTTCTCCTACGAGCAGTACTTC
14	TRBV7-3	TRBJ1-1	.	.	CASSSPNRATEAFF	TGTGCCAGCAGCTCTCCTAACAGGGCCACTGAAGCTTTCTTT
13	TRBV14	TRBJ2-3	few	.	CASSQHDGDTQYF	TGTGCCAGCAGCCAACATGACGGGGATACGCAGTATTTT
14	TRBV7-9	TRBJ2-1	.	.	CASSLLRQNNEQFF	TGTGCCAGCAGCTTGTTGAGACAGAACAATGAGCAGTTCTTC
13	TRBV14	TRBJ2-7	.	.	CASSQDFLYEQYF	TGTGCCAGCAGCCAAGATTTTTTGTACGAGCAGTACTTC
15	TRBV7-9	TRBJ2-7	few	TRBD1	CASSSPGGDSYEQYF	TGTGCCAGCAGCTCCCCAGGGGGAGACTCCTACGAGCAGTACTTC
18	TRBV6-6	TRBJ2-5	.	TRBD2	CASSYDGLAGDHGETQYF	TGTGCCAGCAGCTATGACGGGCTAGCGGGGGACCATGGGGAGACCCAGTACTTC
15	TRBV4-1	TRBJ2-7	few	.	CASSFRDATIYEQYF	TGTGCCAGCAGCTTTCGGGACGCAACAATTTACGAGCAGTACTTC
14	TRBV29-1	TRBJ2-2	few	TRBD1	CSVPGQAYTGELFF	TGCAGCGTCCCGGGACAGGCCTACACCGGGGAGCTGTTTTTT
14	TRBV6-1	TRBJ2-4	.	.	CASTKIDSQNIQYF	TGTGCCAGCACCAAGATAGACAGTCAAAACATTCAGTACTTC
13	TRBV7-2	TRBJ1-1	.	.	CASSFVENTEAFF	TGTGCCAGCAGCTTTGTCGAGAACACTGAAGCTTTCTTT
15	TRBV14	TRBJ2-5	.	.	CASSQGRGRPETQYF	TGTGCCAGCAGCCAGGGAAGGGGTAGGCCAGAGACCCAGTACTTC
11	TRBV2	TRBJ1-2	.	.	CASRFNYGYTF	TGTGCCAGCCGATTTAACTATGGCTACACCTTC
12	TRBV29-1	TRBJ1-4	.	.	CSVTDINEKLFF	TGCAGCGTTACAGATATTAATGAAAAACTGTTTTTT
18	TRBV6-2/TRBV6-3	TRBJ1-6	.	TRBD1	CASSYPRQDRGLGSPLHF	TGTGCCAGCAGTTACCCCCGGCAGGACAGGGGGCTTGGTTCACCCCTCCACTTT
16	TRBV4-2	TRBJ1-1	few	.	CASSHPERTSGTEAFF	TGTGCCAGCAGCCACCCAGAACGAACCTCGGGCACTGAAGCTTTCTTT
15	TRBV6-5	TRBJ1-1	few	.	CASYSDRVQNTEAFF	TGTGCCAGCTACTCCGACCGGGTTCAAAACACTGAAGCTTTCTTT
14	TRBV6-5	TRBJ2-7	few	TRBD2	CASSYNRGDYEQYF	TGTGCCAGCAGTTACAATCGGGGGGATTACGAGCAGTACTTC
14	TRBV12-3/TRBV12-4	TRBJ2-4	.	.	CASGKGPAKNIQYF	TGTGCCAGCGGTAAAGGGCCCGCCAAAAACATTCAGTACTTC
12	TRBV29-1	TRBJ1-1	.	TRBD1	CSVPDRDTEAFF	TGCAGCGTCCCGGACAGGGACACTGAAGCTTTCTTT